The 23 T cell receptor beta chains reported below all come from one sample, sequenced in a study of blood T cell repertoires in COVID-19 (dated by TCRdb to about 2020). Library preparation used the immunoSEQ multiplex PCR assay. The table comes from immuneACCESS by way of TCRdb, which keeps in-frame sequences with V and J called. Part of the clones is missing from these tables; in studies checked, under half for an unresolved V gene and the rest for unknown reasons. The sample table lists 200,000 to 300,000 clones, just under 90% of them with a count of one. The top ten constitute 0.85% to 0.9% of the sample. The sample taken for sequencing was PBMCs or T cells enriched from blood (not recorded which). The receptor set was obtained from a man aged 50-60 years who had been exposed to COVID-19.

The genes are TRBV27 and TRBJ1-6, with a weak D call TRBD1 (5 bases). Per the germline V gene, CDR1 is MNHEY and CDR2 is SMNVEV (reference sequence). The V and J ends lost 2 bases and 6 bases respectively, with 11 bases between them. The CDR3 sequence is 15 residues long. The chain's CDR3 is CASSLGGVSNSPLHF. CDR3 bases: TGTGCCAGCAGTTTAGGAGGGGTCAGTAATTCACCCCTCCACTTT.

This clone was recorded a few times. This chain uses TRBV28 with TRBJ2-2; D call uncertain. Germline V gene sequence: CDR1 MDHEN, CDR2 SYDVKM. The V and J ends lost 2 bases and 4 bases respectively, with 5 bases between them. This CDR3 is built from 13 residues. CDR3: CASSLQATGELFF. The CDR3 nucleotides are TGTGCCAGCAGTTTACAGGCCACCGGGGAGCTGTTTTTT.

The chain recombines TRBV5-1 with TRBJ2-7, with a possible D match to TRBD1 (7 bases). The V gene's germline CDR1 is SGHRS and CDR2 YFSETQ. V was clipped by 0 bases and J by 3 bases, with 10 bases between them. There are 14 residues in the CDR3. The CDR3 bases are TGCGCCAGCAGCTTGGCGGGGGACAGCTACGAGCAGTACTTC. Translation: CASSLAGDSYEQYF.

The CDR3 bases are TGTGCCAGCAGCCTGACAGGGTTCGCCAAAGCTTTCTTT. Amino acid sequence: CASSLTGFAKAFF. The J gene is TRBJ1-1, the V gene TRBV2; 7 nucleotides agree with TRBD1. The germline V gene has CDR1 SNHLY and CDR2 FYNNEI. This CDR3 has 13 residues. J lost 9 bases, V lost 6 bases, and 10 bases had no gene match.

The chain joins TRBV4-1 to TRBJ2-5; D might be TRBD2 (5 bases). CDR1 and CDR2 from the germline V gene are MGHRA and YSYEKL. V was shortened by 0 bases and J by 5 bases, with 10 bases between the two germline ends. This CDR3 is 14 amino acids long. CDR3 region: CASSQDPSWETQYF. CDR3 DNA sequence: TGCGCCAGCAGCCAAGATCCTAGCTGGGAGACCCAGTACTTC.

This chain joins TRBV18 and TRBJ2-1; TRBD2 aligns across 7 bases. Losses at the gene ends were 3 bases for V and 0 bases for J; bases not matched to a gene: 5. Germline values: CDR1 KGHSH, CDR2 LQKENI. This CDR3 has 16 amino acids. The CDR3 here is CASSPLAVSSYNEQFF. The CDR3 coding sequence is TGTGCCAGCTCACCTCTAGCGGTAAGCTCCTACAATGAGCAGTTCTTC.

The V and J genes are TRBV28 and TRBJ1-3; tentative D call: TRBD1 (5 bases). V lost 4 bases, J lost 4 bases, and 11 bases lay in between. The CDR3 totals 14 residues. CDR1 MDHEN and CDR2 SYDVKM come from the germline V gene. Written as DNA, the CDR3 is TGTGCCAGCAGTTCGTCAGGGCAGGGAAACACCATATATTTT. This codes for CASSSSGQGNTIYF. Full variable domain (missing parts from reference TRBV28 and TRBJ1-3): DVKVTQSSRYLVKRTGEKVFLECVQDMDHENMFWYRQDPGLGLRLIYFSYDVKMKEKGDIPEGYSVSREKKERFSLILESASTNQTSMYLCASSSSGQGNTIYFGEGSWLTVV.

The V and J genes are TRBV5-1 and TRBJ2-2; D is undetermined. V was shortened by 1 base and J by 4 bases, with 5 bases between the two germline ends. Germline loops: CDR1 SGHRS, CDR2 YFSETQ. The CDR3 is made up of 13 amino acids. The CDR3 nucleotides read TGCGCCAGCAGCTTGTCTGTCACCGGGGAGCTGTTTTTT. This codes for CASSLSVTGELFF.

This clone was seen only once. The V call is TRBV24-1, the J call TRBJ1-5, with D unresolved. From germline, CDR1 is KGHDR and CDR2 SFDVKD. The CDR3 is made up of 15 amino acids. V lost 3 bases and J 2 bases, leaving 10 bases between the germline ends. CDR3 coding DNA: TGTGCCACCAGTGATGGACGGAGGGGCAATCAGCCCCAGCATTTT. Its protein product is CATSDGRRGNQPQHF.

This chain uses TRBV3-1 (or the pseudogene TRBV3-2) with TRBJ1-3; 7 bases agree with TRBD1. V was pared by 5 bases and J by 0 bases, with 7 bases of the junction left unmatched. The germline gives CDR1 LGHDT, CDR2 YNNKEL (reference sequence). The CDR3 sequence is 16 residues long. Here the CDR3 reads CASSAGGTASGNTIYF. The CDR3 DNA sequence: TGTGCCAGCAGCGCCGGCGGGACAGCCTCTGGAAACACCATATATTTT.

This sequence joins TRBV18 and TRBJ1-1; D is undetermined. There are 13 residues in the CDR3. Per the germline V gene, CDR1 is KGHSH and CDR2 is LQKENI. V dropped 2 bases and J dropped 3 bases, with 7 bases sitting between them. The CDR3 nucleotides read TGTGCCAGCTCACCATACGCGGACACTGAAGCTTTCTTT. Translated, it gives CASSPYADTEAFF.

The chain carries TRBV20-1 and TRBJ2-2, with no clear D. The CDR3 loop spans 11 amino acids. Trimming stripped 4 bases from V and 6 bases from J, with 6 bases between. Germline V CDR1 and CDR2: DFQATT, SNEGSKA (reference sequence). The chain's CDR3 is CSAKRAGELFF. The CDR3, as DNA: TGCAGTGCTAAACGGGCCGGGGAGCTGTTTTTT.

This chain uses TRBV27 with TRBJ1-2; D possibly corresponds to TRBD1 (6 bases). V was clipped by 2 bases and J by 0 bases, with 10 bases between them. Germline V lookup: CDR1 MNHEY, CDR2 SMNVEV (reference sequence). This CDR3 contains 15 residues. The CDR3 sequence: CASSLEGVSNYGYTF. The CDR3 DNA is TGTGCCAGCAGTTTAGAGGGGGTTTCTAACTATGGCTACACCTTC.

J is TRBJ2-5 and V is TRBV3-1 (or the pseudogene TRBV3-2), with 8 bases fitting TRBD2. The CDR3 covers 14 residues. V was clipped by 4 bases and J by 3 bases; unmatched bases: 4. Germline V gene data show CDR1 as LGHDT and CDR2 as YNNKEL (reference sequence). The CDR3: CASSRVAGKETQYF. CDR3 DNA: TGTGCCAGCAGCCGGGTAGCGGGGAAAGAGACCCAGTACTTC.

The chain recombines TRBV7-6 with TRBJ2-3; perhaps TRBD1 as D (7 bases). V lost 6 bases to trimming and J lost 0 bases, with 16 bases between them. Germline V gives CDR1 SGHVS, CDR2 FNYEAQ. This CDR3 region has 16 residues. CDR3 bases: TGTGCCAGCAGGGCACAGGGGAGGCCTAGCACAGATACGCAGTATTTT. Protein sequence: CASRAQGRPSTDTQYF.

The chain employs TRBV11-1 and TRBJ1-5; the D is unclear. Germline V gene data show CDR1 as SGHAT and CDR2 as FQDESV (reference sequence). Deletions cut 2 bases from V and 3 bases from J, with 5 bases between. The CDR3 extends over 13 amino acids. CDR3 amino acids: CASSLTSNQPQHF. The DNA for the CDR3 is TGTGCCAGCAGCTTAACATCCAATCAGCCCCAGCATTTT.

J is TRBJ1-2 and V is TRBV19; D is unclear. Trimming took off 7 bases at V and 10 bases at J, with 10 bases between the two ends. Germline CDR1 reads LNHDA; CDR2 reads SQIVND (reference sequence). The CDR3 consists of 10 residues. CDR3 region: CASNAGFYTF. CDR3 in DNA: TGTGCCAGTAACGCAGGATTCTACACCTTC.

This chain joins TRBV30 and TRBJ1-3, with a tentative D call TRBD1 (6 bases). The CDR3 totals 14 residues. V was cut by 4 bases and J by 4 bases, with 14 bases left in between. CDR1 and CDR2 from the germline V gene are GTSNPN and SVGIG (reference sequence). CDR3 sequence (DNA): TGTGCCTGGAACCAGGGACAATGGGGAAACACCATATATTTT. Translation: CAWNQGQWGNTIYF.

The chain joins TRBV4-2 to TRBJ1-2; D may be TRBD1 (6 bases). The CDR3 is 15 residues long. V gave up 0 bases and J gave up 6 bases, with 14 bases separating them. Per germline, CDR1 LGHNA and CDR2 YNFKEQ. The CDR3 region is CASSQDRPGVDGYTF. CDR3 DNA sequence: TGTGCCAGCAGCCAAGATCGGCCAGGGGTTGATGGCTACACCTTC.

The count of this clone is one. The chain links TRBV14 to TRBJ1-1; no reliable D call. CDR1 is SGHDN, CDR2 FVKESK, per germline. This CDR3 contains 14 residues. Trimming pared 0 bases from V and 3 bases from J, leaving 8 bases between. The CDR3 DNA is TGTGCCAGCAGCCAAGATTTCCGGTACACTGAAGCTTTCTTT. Protein sequence: CASSQDFRYTEAFF. Looking up the rest from reference TRBV14 and TRBJ1-1 gives the full variable domain: EAGVTQFPSHSVIEKGQTVTLRCDPISGHDNLYWYRRVMGKEIKFLLHFVKESKQDESGMPNNRFLAERTGGTYSTLKVQPAELEDSGVYFCASSQDFRYTEAFFGQGTRLTVV.

The chain joins TRBV2 to TRBJ2-7, with D unclear. The germline V gene encodes CDR1 SNHLY and CDR2 FYNNEI. This CDR3 region has 13 residues. The germline V and J ends were trimmed by 5 bases and 6 bases, with 14 bases remaining between them. The CDR3 DNA reads as TGTGCCAGCAGTCGGTGGCAGTCGGGCGAGCAGTACTTC. Residues: CASSRWQSGEQYF.

This clone was seen a single time. V gene TRBV5-4 combines with J gene TRBJ1-1, with a weak D call TRBD1 (5 bases). V shed 4 bases and J shed 1 base, with 8 bases lying between them. This CDR3 is built from 13 residues. CDR1 and CDR2 (germline): SGHNT, YYREEE (reference sequence). The CDR3 is CASSKDTNTEAFF. The DNA of the CDR3 is TGTGCCAGCAGCAAGGACACGAACACTGAAGCTTTCTTT. The entire variable domain, with the rest obtained from reference TRBV5-4 and TRBJ1-1, is as follows: ETGVTQSPTHLIKTRGQQVTLRCSSQSGHNTVSWYQQALGQGPQFIFQYYREEENGRGNFPPRFSGLQFPNYSSELNVNALELDDSALYLCASSKDTNTEAFFGQGTRLTVV.

The V gene is TRBV6-1, the J gene TRBJ2-1, with 11 positions matching TRBD2. The CDR3 consists of 15 residues. After removal of 1 base from V and 9 bases from J, the junction contained 5 bases not matched to a gene. CDR1 and CDR2 (germline): MNHNS, SASEGT. The CDR3, as DNA: TGTGCCAGCAGTGAAGTTGGGACTAGCGGTGGTGAGCAGTTCTTC. It is translated as CASSEVGTSGGEQFF.